This T cell receptor (beta chain) was captured by sequencing in a study of post-analysis software for immune sequencing data. Findings and limits, study-wide: Included in a set of a few TRBV segments more frequent in patients than controls were TRBV5-6, TRBV5-1 and TRBV20-1. Samples from one preparation batch, clustered by F measure, grouped strongly together. Compared against controls, patients with multiple sclerosis displayed significantly lower normalized Chao1 diversity.

TCR beta cDNA libraries included unique molecular identifiers. Via MiXCR, TCRdb re-called the PCR reads, giving one row per CDR3 protein. Of roughly 430,000 distinct CDR3 sequences in the sample, about 40% are singletons; the top ten hold approximately 7.1%. With respect to this clonotype: The antigen is undetermined.

CDR3 size: 12 residues. In germline, CDR1 is SGHTA, CDR2 FQGNSA. The receptor was isolated from a girl aged 2-15 years with multiple sclerosis. The V call is TRBV7-2, the J call TRBJ2-4; possibly TRBD2 for D (5 bases). The DNA end is more similar to TRBJ2-7, so the J call may be wrong. Sequencing input: blood. As DNA, the CDR3 is TGTGCCAGCCGGGGAGCAGAATACGAGCAGTACTTC. As protein: CASRGAEYEQYF.